These 3 T cell receptor beta chains were sequenced from one sample in a study of response to subunit inactivated influenza vaccine. MiXCR, run by TCRdb on the RT-PCR reads, gives a single entry per CDR3 protein. The table lists 650,000 to 800,000 distinct CDR3 sequences, roughly 14% of them singletons. This material consisted of PBMCs from blood, taken 14 days before vaccination. Receptor source: a man aged 45-65 years who received an inactivated influenza vaccine.

The chain combines TRBV7-2 with TRBJ2-3; TRBD2 matches 10 bases. Germline lookup yields CDR1 SGHTA and CDR2 FQGNSA. The CDR3 contains 15 residues. J gave up 4 bases and V 5 bases, and 6 bases lay outside the gene matches. CDR3 bases: TGTGCCAGCAGCGCCCAAGCGGGGGGGCCAGATACGCAGTATTTT. Its translation is CASSAQAGGPDTQYF.

Worth noting for this clonotype: A much larger clone sits a single nucleotide away, making a read error possible. The rearrangement uses TRBV6-5 and TRBJ2-4; 7 nucleotides line up with TRBD2. V lost 0 bases to trimming and J lost 6 bases; unmatched junction nucleotides: 8. The CDR3 has 16 amino acids. Germline V gene sequence: CDR1 MNHEY, CDR2 SVGAGI. The CDR3 DNA is TGTGCCAGCAGTTACTCCGGGGACGGGGGGTTAAACATTCAGTACTTC. It codes for CASSYSGDGGLNIQYF.

This CDR3 is CASTKNRAHEQFF. The CDR3 region has the DNA TGTGCCAGCACTAAAAACAGGGCCCATGAGCAGTTCTTC. The gene calls are TRBV6-1 and TRBJ2-1; tentative D call: TRBD1 (6 bases). The germline V and J ends were trimmed by 7 bases and 8 bases, with 15 bases remaining between them. CDR3 length: 13 amino acids. Germline CDR1 reads MNHNS; CDR2 reads SASEGT.